This entry lists 22 T cell receptor beta chains sequenced from one sample in a study of PD-L1 blockade in urothelial cancer. Sample time point: peripheral blood 6 weeks after treatment start. Here immunoSEQ multiplex PCR was the method, and the copy in TCRdb shows in-frame clones only, minus some. This repertoire shows 45,000 to 55,000 clones, 70% to 90% found once; its top ten account for around 1.9%. This material consisted of PBMCs, taken around atezolizumab (anti-PD-L1) treatment. The receptor set was obtained from a man aged 50 to 59 with urothelial cancer.

The CDR3 here is CASSRGTIKETQYF. CDR3 coding DNA: TGTGCCAGTAGTCGCGGGACCATAAAAGAGACCCAGTACTTC. This sequence joins TRBV19 and TRBJ2-5; D may be TRBD2 (6 bases). The CDR3 length is 14 residues. The V end lost 5 bases, the J end lost 3 bases, and 13 bases lay between the germline ends. The germline CDR1 and CDR2 sequences are LNHDA and SQIVND (reference sequence). The full variable domain, with the rest looked up from reference TRBV19 and TRBJ2-5, is DGGITQSPKYLFRKEGQNVTLSCEQNLNHDAMYWYRQDPGQGLRLIYYSQIVNDFQKGDIAEGYSVSREKKESFPLTVTSAQKNPTAFYLCASSRGTIKETQYFGPGTRLLVL.

CDR3 protein: CASRLAPHTGRSSYNEQFF. The CDR3 DNA sequence: TGTGCAAGTCGCTTAGCCCCCCACACAGGGAGAAGCTCCTACAATGAGCAGTTCTTC. The gene calls are TRBV12-2 and TRBJ2-1; the table assigns TRBD1, which was not confirmed against the DNA. TRBV12-2 is classified as a pseudogene. The CDR3 length is 19 residues.

This chain joins TRBV6-1 and TRBJ1-6; 10 bases match TRBD1. The germline V gene has CDR1 MNHNS and CDR2 SASEGT. CDR3 size: 17 residues. V dropped 4 bases and J dropped 10; count of bases not matched to a gene: 13. The CDR3 loop reads CASSGGDRGRVNSPLHF. The CDR3, as DNA: TGTGCCAGCAGTGGGGGGGACAGGGGCAGGGTCAACTCACCCCTCCACTTT.

The chain carries TRBV7-6 and TRBJ2-3, with 10 bases matching TRBD2. CDR1 is SGHVS, CDR2 FNYEAQ, per germline. V shed 6 bases, J shed 1 base, and the junction held 4 bases outside the gene matches. The CDR3 runs 15 residues. The CDR3 DNA sequence: TGTGCCAGCAGGGGACTAGCGCTAGGCACAGATACGCAGTATTTT. It specifies CASRGLALGTDTQYF.

The gene calls are TRBV19 and TRBJ2-1; D is perhaps TRBD2 (5 bases). This CDR3 contains 14 residues. V gave up 5 bases and J gave up 3 bases, with 11 bases separating them. From germline, CDR1 is LNHDA and CDR2 SQIVND (reference sequence). The CDR3 DNA reads as TGTGCCAGTAGTGAGGGCGGGCTCTACAATGAGCAGTTCTTC. As protein: CASSEGGLYNEQFF.

V gene TRBV18 combines with J gene TRBJ2-1; a weak D match, TRBD2 (6 bases). The CDR3 totals 16 residues. V shed 0 bases and J shed 4 bases, with 13 bases lying between them. CDR1 is KGHSH, CDR2 LQKENI, per germline. The CDR3 region has the DNA TGTGCCAGCTCACCACCGGCCAGCGGGCCATACAATGAGCAGTTCTTC. Protein product: CASSPPASGPYNEQFF.

The rearrangement joins TRBV6-1 to TRBJ1-6; perhaps TRBD1 as D (6 bases). The germline CDR1 and CDR2 sequences are MNHNS and SASEGT. V lost 10 bases and J 9 bases, leaving 22 bases between the germline ends. This CDR3 is built from 15 residues. The CDR3 DNA sequence: TGTGCCATTTCAGGGGTCGGTGCCCAAATTTCACCCCTCCACTTT. Translating it yields CAISGVGAQISPLHF.

The chain joins TRBV7-2 to TRBJ2-1; unclear D gene. Trimming took 8 bases from V and 8 from J, leaving 10 bases between them. This CDR3 has 11 amino acids. The germline gives CDR1 SGHTA, CDR2 FQGNSA. The CDR3 bases are TGTGCCAGCGGCAGCCGGGATGAGCAGTTCTTC. The encoded protein is CASGSRDEQFF.

The rearrangement uses TRBV20-1 and TRBJ1-2; no clear D gene. In germline, CDR1 is DFQATT, CDR2 SNEGSKA (reference sequence). The CDR3 totals 11 residues. Trimming removed 3 bases at V and 8 bases at J, with 10 bases between. CDR3 residues: CSASRELGYTF. Written as DNA, the CDR3 is TGCAGTGCTAGCCGGGAGCTAGGCTACACCTTC.

The J gene is TRBJ2-4, the V gene TRBV5-1; TRBD1 agrees at 11 bases. J lost 1 base, V lost 0 bases, and 12 bases had no gene match. Per the germline V gene, CDR1 is SGHRS and CDR2 is YFSETQ. CDR3 size: 20 residues. CDR3 nucleotide sequence: TGCGCCAGCAGCTTGGGGACAGGGGGCATCGTCTCCATGGCCAAAAACATTCAGTACTTC. It is translated as CASSLGTGGIVSMAKNIQYF.

This clone was observed a single time. The rearrangement links TRBV15 to TRBJ1-2, with 7 bases lining up with TRBD1. The CDR3 is 15 residues long. Germline loops: CDR1 LNHNV, CDR2 YYDKDF (reference sequence). Trimming at V came to 2 bases and at J to 2 bases, leaving 5 bases not matched to a gene. CDR3 nucleotides: TGTGCCACCAGCAGAACAGGGGCGGGGAACTATGGCTACACCTTC. Protein sequence: CATSRTGAGNYGYTF.

V and J are TRBV28 and TRBJ1-5; 10 bases agree with TRBD1. The junction had 10 bases not matched to a gene; V was cut back by 5 bases and J by 6 bases. The CDR3 has 16 amino acids. From germline, CDR1 is MDHEN and CDR2 SYDVKM. CDR3 nucleotide sequence: TGTGCCAGCAGTGGCCGGGACAGGGGTTACACTCAGCCCCAGCATTTT. This encodes CASSGRDRGYTQPQHF.

This chain links TRBV7-8 with TRBJ1-5; 7 bases match TRBD1. This CDR3 comprises 16 residues. With V trimmed by 1 base and J by 5 bases, 8 bases remained unmatched. The germline CDR1 and CDR2 sequences are SGHVS and FQNEAQ. This chain's CDR3 is CASSLGGQPFYQPQHF. The CDR3 bases are TGTGCCAGCAGCTTAGGGGGACAGCCATTCTATCAGCCCCAGCATTTT.

This rearrangement joins TRBV7-6 to TRBJ2-7; maybe TRBD2 (6 bases). The CDR3 loop spans 13 amino acids. CDR1 SGHVS and CDR2 FNYEAQ come from the germline V gene. Deletions cut 0 bases from V and 3 bases from J, with 6 bases between. Here the CDR3 DNA reads TGTGCCAGCAGCTTAGCCGGGAGCTACGAGCAGTACTTC. It translates to CASSLAGSYEQYF.

This sequence joins TRBV7-6 and TRBJ2-3, with 14 bases aligning to TRBD2. Germline lookup yields CDR1 SGHVS and CDR2 FNYEAQ. This CDR3 is built from 18 residues. V was clipped by 1 base and J by 4 bases; unmatched bases: 7. This CDR3 reads CASSLGRLAGGLADTQYF. The DNA of the CDR3 is TGTGCCAGCAGCTTAGGACGACTAGCGGGGGGGTTGGCAGATACGCAGTATTTT. The whole variable domain, filled in from reference TRBV7-6 and TRBJ2-3, reads GAGVSQSPRYKVTKRGQDVALRCDPISGHVSLYWYRQALGQGPEFLTYFNYEAQQDKSGLPNDRFSAERPEGSISTLTIQRTEQRDSAMYRCASSLGRLAGGLADTQYFGPGTRLTVL.

The rearrangement joins TRBV11-2 to TRBJ2-1; D perhaps matches TRBD1 (6 bases). CDR3 length equals 13 residues. Trimming stripped 2 bases from V and 7 bases from J, with 9 bases between. Germline-derived CDR1 and CDR2 are SGHAT and FQNNGV. The CDR3 DNA reads as TGTGCCAGCAGCTTAATCGGACAGAATGAGCAGTTCTTC. Residues: CASSLIGQNEQFF.

The rearrangement uses TRBV9 and TRBJ2-1; 10 bases align to TRBD2. Germline CDR1 SGDLS, CDR2 YYNGEE. V shed 3 bases, J shed 8 bases, and the junction held 2 bases outside the gene matches. The CDR3 sequence is 13 residues long. CDR3 residues: CASSGAGGHEQFF. In nucleotides, the CDR3 is TGTGCCAGCAGCGGAGCGGGGGGGCATGAGCAGTTCTTC.

V gene TRBV6-6 combines with J gene TRBJ2-7, with D perhaps TRBD1 (5 bases). Deletions cut 10 bases from V and 0 bases from J, with 19 bases between. The CDR3 is 15 amino acids. The germline V gene encodes CDR1 MNHNY and CDR2 SVGAGI (reference sequence). The CDR3 region has the DNA TGTGCCACCACCGACGTGAAAGGGGCCTCCTACGAGCAGTACTTC. It specifies CATTDVKGASYEQYF.

This chain links TRBV21-1 with TRBJ2-7; TRBD1 reflects the table's D call only, with no check against the DNA. TRBV21-1 represents a pseudogene. The CDR3 has 17 amino acids. In DNA, the CDR3 is TGTGCCAGCAGCAAAGTGAGGGGACAGGGGGCAAATGGGGAGCAGTACTTC. Translation gives CASSKVRGQGANGEQYF.

This clone was seen a single time. CDR3 residues: CASSFPEDSSYGYTF. The CDR3 DNA sequence: TGTGCCAGCAGCTTCCCCGAGGATTCGAGCTATGGCTACACCTTC. The V and J genes are TRBV28 and TRBJ1-2; no firm D call. Germline CDR1 and CDR2: MDHEN and SYDVKM. The V end lost 6 bases, the J end lost 4 bases, and 18 bases lay between the germline ends. The CDR3 contains 15 residues.

V is TRBV28 and J is TRBJ1-4, with D perhaps matching TRBD1 (5 bases). The V and J ends lost 7 bases and 2 bases respectively, with 17 bases between them. CDR3 length: 16 residues. Germline V gene sequence: CDR1 MDHEN, CDR2 SYDVKM. CDR3 coding DNA: TGTGCCAGCAATTTTGCGGGGGGTAGGACTAATGAAAAACTGTTTTTT. Amino acid sequence: CASNFAGGRTNEKLFF.

The table lists this clone with a count of one. Written as DNA, the CDR3 is TGTGCCAGCAGTTCCGCCCCTATGAACACTGAAGCTTTCTTT. This codes for CASSSAPMNTEAFF. V gene TRBV5-5 combines with J gene TRBJ1-1; D unresolved. Between the trimmed V and J ends, which lost 5 bases and 0 bases, there was a span of 11 bases. Germline V gene sequence: CDR1 SGHKS, CDR2 YYEKEE (reference sequence). The CDR3 sequence is 14 residues long.